What follows are 10 T cell receptor beta chains derived from one specimen sequenced in a study of T cells in Graves' hyperthyroidism and ophthalmopathy. It was RNA transcripts that yielded the amplified TCR beta CDR3 regions. In the first-round RT-PCR of the TCR CDR3, the HTBI primer set was used. In TCRdb, the multiplex PCR reads were re-called with MiXCR into one record per CDR3 protein. The table shows about 250,000 distinct CDR3 sequences, with almost 25% occurring only once. Sequencing used blood. These receptors were obtained from a woman aged 40 to 55 with Graves' ophthalmopathy.

This clonotype has ten or more counts. The chain employs TRBV6-5 and TRBJ2-2; no firm D call. Looked up from germline, CDR1 is MNHEY and CDR2 is SVGAGI. V was cut by 2 bases and J by 5 bases, with 3 bases left in between. This CDR3 is built from 12 residues. CDR3 loop: CASSYPTGELFF. CDR3 coding DNA: TGTGCCAGCAGTTACCCTACCGGGGAGCTGTTTTTT.

This clonotype was counted between two and nine times. The gene calls are TRBV15 and TRBJ1-1; D possibly corresponds to TRBD1 (5 bases). Looked up from germline, CDR1 is LNHNV and CDR2 is YYDKDF (reference sequence). V lost 0 bases and J lost 3, with 11 bases in between. The length of the CDR3 is 15 residues. This CDR3 is CATSRDRAGDTEAFF. The CDR3 bases are TGTGCCACCAGCAGAGACAGGGCTGGAGACACTGAAGCTTTCTTT.

This clonotype has at least ten counts. The chain couples TRBV5-1 to TRBJ1-2; 7 bases line up with TRBD1. The length of the CDR3 is 14 residues. Looked up from germline, CDR1 is SGHRS and CDR2 is YFSETQ. Unmatched junction bases numbered 6, after V lost 3 bases and J lost 4 bases. For the CDR3, the DNA is TGCGCCAGCAGCTGGGACAGACAGTTCTATGGCTACACCTTC. Residues: CASSWDRQFYGYTF.

This clonotype was counted only a few times. This chain uses TRBV3-1 with TRBJ1-2; 8 bases agree with TRBD1. The CDR3 runs 17 residues. With 4 bases clipped from V and 8 bases from J, the junction kept 18 bases outside the gene matches. Germline assignment: CDR1 LGHDT and CDR2 YNNKEL (reference sequence). This chain's CDR3 is CASSRPDRELDFYGYTF. Here the CDR3 DNA reads TGTGCCAGCAGCCGCCCGGACAGGGAACTCGATTTCTACGGCTACACCTTC.

This clonotype was recorded at least ten times. The chain links TRBV6-5 to TRBJ2-2; 8 bases map to TRBD1. V shed 1 base and J 7 bases; nucleotides not matched to a gene: 2. The germline V gene encodes CDR1 MNHEY and CDR2 SVGAGI. The CDR3 loop spans 14 amino acids. The CDR3 loop reads CASSYYRGSGELFF. The CDR3, as DNA: TGTGCCAGCAGTTACTACAGGGGGAGCGGGGAGCTGTTTTTT.

This clonotype was recorded at least ten times. The J gene is TRBJ2-2, the V gene TRBV20-1; a weak D match, TRBD1 (7 bases). Germline lookup yields CDR1 DFQATT and CDR2 SNEGSKA (reference sequence). The CDR3 covers 14 residues. V lost 8 bases and J lost 7, with 20 bases in between. The CDR3 here is CSPEGAGSVGELFF. CDR3 sequence (DNA): TGCAGTCCGGAGGGGGCGGGATCGGTCGGGGAGCTGTTTTTT.

This clonotype was seen ten or more times. A read error may be the cause here, since a much bigger clone is one base away. The rearrangement links TRBV2 to TRBJ2-7, with D tentatively TRBD1 (6 bases). The germline V gene encodes CDR1 SNHLY and CDR2 FYNNEI. The CDR3 is made up of 13 amino acids. The CDR3 here is CASSRDTTYGQYF. In DNA form, the CDR3 reads TGTGCCAGCAGCCGGGACACCACCTACGGGCAGTACTTC.

The chain is built from TRBV27 and TRBJ2-2; 11 nucleotides line up with TRBD2. From germline, CDR1 is MNHEY and CDR2 SMNVEV (reference sequence). J was trimmed by 4 bases and V by 5 bases; bases with no gene match: 12. CDR3 size: 18 residues. The CDR3 sequence: CASSAPGTSGKLTGELFF. The CDR3 DNA reads TGTGCCAGCAGTGCGCCCGGGACTAGCGGCAAACTCACCGGGGAGCTGTTTTTT.

This clonotype has a count of ten or more. The chain links TRBV27 to TRBJ2-7; TRBD2 matches at 13 bases. This CDR3 is 16 amino acids long. Germline-derived CDR1 and CDR2 are MNHEY and SMNVEV (reference sequence). After removal of 1 base from V and 9 bases from J, the junction contained 9 bases not matched to a gene. CDR3 protein: CASSLLGTSGIGLQYF. The CDR3 bases are TGTGCCAGCAGTTTATTGGGGACTAGCGGGATAGGACTGCAGTACTTC.

This clonotype was detected a few times. The chain uses TRBV12-3 or TRBV12-4 and TRBJ1-1, with no clear D. V was cut by 2 bases and J by 2 bases, with 21 bases left in between. There are 18 residues in the CDR3. The CDR3 DNA follows: TGTGCCAGCAGTTTATCTTACCATGCTAGGGTAGAAAACACTGAAGCTTTCTTT. Translated, it gives CASSLSYHARVENTEAFF.